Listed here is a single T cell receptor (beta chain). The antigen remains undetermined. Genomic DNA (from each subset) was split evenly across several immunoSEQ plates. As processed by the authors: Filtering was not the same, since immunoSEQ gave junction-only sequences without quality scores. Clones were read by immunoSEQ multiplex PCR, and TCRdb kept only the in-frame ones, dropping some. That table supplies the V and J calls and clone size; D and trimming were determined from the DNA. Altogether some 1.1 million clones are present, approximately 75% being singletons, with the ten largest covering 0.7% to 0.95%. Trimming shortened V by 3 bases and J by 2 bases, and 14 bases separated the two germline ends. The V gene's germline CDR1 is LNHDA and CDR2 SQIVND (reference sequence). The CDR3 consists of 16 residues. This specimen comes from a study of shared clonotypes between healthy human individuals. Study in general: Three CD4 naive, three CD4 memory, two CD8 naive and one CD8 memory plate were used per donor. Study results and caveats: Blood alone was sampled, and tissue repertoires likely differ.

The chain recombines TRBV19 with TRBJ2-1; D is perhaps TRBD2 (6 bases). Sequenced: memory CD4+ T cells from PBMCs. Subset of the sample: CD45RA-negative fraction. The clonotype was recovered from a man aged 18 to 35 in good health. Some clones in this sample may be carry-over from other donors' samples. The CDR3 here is CASSMSSGRTYNEQFF. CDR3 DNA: TGTGCCAGTAGTATGTCCAGCGGGCGTACCTACAATGAGCAGTTCTTC.